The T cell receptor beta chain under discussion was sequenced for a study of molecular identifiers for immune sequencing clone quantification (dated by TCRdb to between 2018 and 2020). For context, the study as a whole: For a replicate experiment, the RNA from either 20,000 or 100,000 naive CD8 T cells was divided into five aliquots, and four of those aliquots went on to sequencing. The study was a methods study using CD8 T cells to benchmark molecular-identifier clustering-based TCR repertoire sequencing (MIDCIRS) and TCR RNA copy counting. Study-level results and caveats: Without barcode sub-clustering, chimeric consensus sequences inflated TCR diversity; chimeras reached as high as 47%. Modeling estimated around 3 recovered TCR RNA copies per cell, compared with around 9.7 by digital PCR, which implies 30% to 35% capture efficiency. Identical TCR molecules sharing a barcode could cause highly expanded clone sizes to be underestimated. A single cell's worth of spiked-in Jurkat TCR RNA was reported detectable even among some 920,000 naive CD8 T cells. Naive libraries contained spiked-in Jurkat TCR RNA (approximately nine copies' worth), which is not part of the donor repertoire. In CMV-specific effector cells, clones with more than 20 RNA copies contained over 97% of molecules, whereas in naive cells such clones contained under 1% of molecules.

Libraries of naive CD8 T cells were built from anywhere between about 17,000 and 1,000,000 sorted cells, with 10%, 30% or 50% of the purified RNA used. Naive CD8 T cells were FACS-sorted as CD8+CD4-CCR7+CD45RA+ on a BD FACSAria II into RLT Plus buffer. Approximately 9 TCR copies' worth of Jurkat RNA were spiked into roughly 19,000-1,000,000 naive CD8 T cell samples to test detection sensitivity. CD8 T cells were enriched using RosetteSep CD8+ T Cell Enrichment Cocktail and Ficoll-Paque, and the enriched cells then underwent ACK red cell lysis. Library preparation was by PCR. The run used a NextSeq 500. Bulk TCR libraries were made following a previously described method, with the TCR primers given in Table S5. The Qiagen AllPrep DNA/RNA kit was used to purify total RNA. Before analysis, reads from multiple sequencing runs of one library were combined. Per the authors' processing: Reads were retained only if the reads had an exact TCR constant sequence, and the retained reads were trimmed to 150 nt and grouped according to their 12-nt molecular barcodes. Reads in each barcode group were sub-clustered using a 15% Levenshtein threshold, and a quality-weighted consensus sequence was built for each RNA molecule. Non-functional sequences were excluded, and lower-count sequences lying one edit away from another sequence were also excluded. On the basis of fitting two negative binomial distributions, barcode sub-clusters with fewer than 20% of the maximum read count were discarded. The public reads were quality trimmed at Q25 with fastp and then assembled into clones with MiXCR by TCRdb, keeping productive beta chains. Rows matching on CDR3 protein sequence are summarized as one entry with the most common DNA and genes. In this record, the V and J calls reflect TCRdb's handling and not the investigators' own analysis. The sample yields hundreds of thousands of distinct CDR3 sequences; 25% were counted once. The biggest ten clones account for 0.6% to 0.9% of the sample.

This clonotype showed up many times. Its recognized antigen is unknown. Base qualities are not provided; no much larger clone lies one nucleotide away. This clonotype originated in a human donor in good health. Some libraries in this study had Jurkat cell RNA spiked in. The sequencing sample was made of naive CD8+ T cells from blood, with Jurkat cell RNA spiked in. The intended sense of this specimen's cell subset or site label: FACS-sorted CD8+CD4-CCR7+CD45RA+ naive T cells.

CDR3 loop: CAISDTGQTDTQYF. The bases are TGTGCCATCAGTGATACCGGACAGACAGATACGCAGTATTTT. Rearrangement joined TRBV10-3 to TRBJ2-3; TRBD1 might be the D gene, on 6 matching bases. From its cysteine to its phenylalanine, the CDR3 spans 14 amino acids. Just CDR3 DNA is preserved here, 42 bases in frame from base 1. V is clipped by 3 bases and J by 3 bases, and the sequence between their germline boundaries is 10 bases long. CDR1 and CDR2 were assigned from the germline V gene as ENHRY and SYGVKD.